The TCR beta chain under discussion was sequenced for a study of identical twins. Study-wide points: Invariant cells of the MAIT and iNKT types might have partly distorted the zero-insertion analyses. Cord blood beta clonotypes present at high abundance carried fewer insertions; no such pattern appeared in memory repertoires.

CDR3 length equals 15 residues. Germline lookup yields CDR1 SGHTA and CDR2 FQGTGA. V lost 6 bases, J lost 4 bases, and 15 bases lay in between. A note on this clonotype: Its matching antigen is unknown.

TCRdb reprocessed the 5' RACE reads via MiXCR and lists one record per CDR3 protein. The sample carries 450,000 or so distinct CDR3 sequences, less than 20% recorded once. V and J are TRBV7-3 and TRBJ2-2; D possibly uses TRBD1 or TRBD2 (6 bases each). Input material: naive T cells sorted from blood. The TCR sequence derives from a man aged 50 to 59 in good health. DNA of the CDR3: TGTGCCAGCAGTAATTCGGGGGCATTCACCGGGGAGCTGTTTTTT. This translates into CASSNSGAFTGELFF. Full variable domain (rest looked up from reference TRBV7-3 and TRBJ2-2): GAGVSQTPSNKVTEKGKYVELRCDPISGHTALYWYRQSLGQGPEFLIYFQGTGAADDSGLPNDRFFAVRPEGSVSTLKIQRTERGDSAVYLCASSNSGAFTGELFFGEGSRLTVL.